The present entry profiles one TCR beta chain with its context. This receptor's antigen is unknown. Base qualities are not provided; no much larger clone lies one nucleotide away. The library was produced with 5' RACE. Data came from an Illumina MiSeq. During library preparation, unique molecular identifiers were attached to individual cDNA molecules so that TCRs could be counted quantitatively and reproducibly. The paper's data handling went like this. Samples had a median of roughly 91,000 TCRs, with a range from roughly 23,224 to 700,000. The Decombinator software suite was used to annotate V, J and CDR3 in the TCR reads. Every sample was subsampled to the same number of TCRs (28,000) for the PS versus PT1 abundance plots. Expanded TCRs were defined as absent before sensitization and observed at least eight times at the 2-week time point. TCRdb reprocessing: public reads trimmed at Q25 with fastp, clones called with MiXCR, in-frame beta chains kept. Here each entry gathers all rows of one CDR3 protein and keeps the most common genes and DNA. These V and J calls originate from TCRdb's pipeline instead of the authors' own analysis. The table for this sample lists tens of thousands of distinct CDR3 sequences; about 8% of them were counted only once. The top ten constitute approximately 2.3% of the sample.

The data originate from a study of human T cells and chemical hapten exposure (dated by TCRdb to the early 2020s). Describing the broader study: Libraries were pooled for sequencing, and variation in per-sample TCR yields was attributed mainly to small differences in library volumes within the pool. This study followed changes in the peripheral blood TCR repertoire in vivo during primary and secondary sensitization of alopecia patients to the hapten diphenylcyclopropenone (DPC). Both TCR alpha and TCR beta chains were sequenced from each blood RNA sample. What the study reported, not specific to this receptor: Repeated subsampling changed both the strength of the expansion versus patch-test correlation and the threshold at which that correlation became significant. The number of TCRs above 1 in 1000 frequency did not change with DPC sensitization; there was no evidence of global repertoire structure alterations.

Unfractionated whole blood was collected in Tempus Blood RNA tubes, and total RNA was extracted from that blood. Four or five healthy volunteers acted as controls for TCR sequencing and had blood drawn at day 0, 2 weeks and 6 weeks. Trimming accounts for 4 bases at V and 1 base at J, while the number of junction bases matched to no gene is 3. From its cysteine to its phenylalanine, the CDR3 spans 13 amino acids. CDR3 DNA is the only sequence kept; it has 39 bases, read in frame from the first base. The CDR1 and CDR2 encoded by the germline V gene are SQVTM and ANQGSEA. The sequence was collected from a male donor in good health. The V gene is TRBV29-1 and the J gene is TRBJ2-5, with 7 central nucleotides matching TRBD2. Here the CDR3 is given as CSVAPGGQETQYF. In nucleotide form, the sequence is TGCAGCGTTGCCCCGGGGGGCCAAGAGACCCAGTACTTC.